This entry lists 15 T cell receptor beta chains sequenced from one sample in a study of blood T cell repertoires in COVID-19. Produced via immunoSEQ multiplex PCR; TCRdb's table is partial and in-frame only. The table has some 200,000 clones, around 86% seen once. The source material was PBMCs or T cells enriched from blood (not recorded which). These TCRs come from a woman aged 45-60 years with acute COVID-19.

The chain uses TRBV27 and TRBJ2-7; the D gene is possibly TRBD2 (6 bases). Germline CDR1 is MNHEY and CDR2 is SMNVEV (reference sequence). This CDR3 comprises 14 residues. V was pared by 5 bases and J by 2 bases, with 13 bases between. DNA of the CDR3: TGTGCCAGCAGTCCGACGGGGGAAGCCTACGAGCAGTACTTC. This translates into CASSPTGEAYEQYF.

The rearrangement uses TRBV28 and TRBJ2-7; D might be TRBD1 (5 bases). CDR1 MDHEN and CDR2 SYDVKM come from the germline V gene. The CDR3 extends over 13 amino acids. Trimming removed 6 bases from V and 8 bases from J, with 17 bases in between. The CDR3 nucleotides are TGTGCCAGCAGGGGCCGAGAAGGGGAAAAGCAGTACTTC. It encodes CASRGREGEKQYF.

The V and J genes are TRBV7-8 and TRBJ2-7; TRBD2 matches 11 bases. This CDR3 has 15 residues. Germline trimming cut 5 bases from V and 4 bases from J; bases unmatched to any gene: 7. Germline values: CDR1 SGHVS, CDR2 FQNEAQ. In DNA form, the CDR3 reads TGTGCCAGCAGCCGAGTAGCGGGAGGGATTTACGAGCAGTACTTC. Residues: CASSRVAGGIYEQYF.

The CDR3 spells CASSRDRGAYSNQPQHF. CDR3 bases: TGTGCCAGCAGCCGGGACAGGGGGGCCTATAGCAATCAGCCCCAGCATTTT. The chain uses TRBV2 and TRBJ1-5, with 11 bases matching TRBD1. V lost 6 bases and J lost 0; bases outside the gene matches: 7. Germline assignment: CDR1 SNHLY and CDR2 FYNNEI. CDR3 length: 17 residues.

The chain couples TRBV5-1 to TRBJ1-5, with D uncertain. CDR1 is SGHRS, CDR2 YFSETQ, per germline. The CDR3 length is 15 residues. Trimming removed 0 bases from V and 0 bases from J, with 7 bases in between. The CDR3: CASSLAGYSNQPQHF. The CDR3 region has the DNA TGCGCCAGCAGCTTGGCCGGGTATAGCAATCAGCCCCAGCATTTT.

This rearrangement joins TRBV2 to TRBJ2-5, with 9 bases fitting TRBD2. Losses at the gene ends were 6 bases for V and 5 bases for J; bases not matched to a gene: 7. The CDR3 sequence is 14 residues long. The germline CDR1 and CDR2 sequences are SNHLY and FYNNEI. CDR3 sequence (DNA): TGTGCCAGCAGGGACCTAGCGGGGCCGGAGACCCAGTACTTC. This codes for CASRDLAGPETQYF.

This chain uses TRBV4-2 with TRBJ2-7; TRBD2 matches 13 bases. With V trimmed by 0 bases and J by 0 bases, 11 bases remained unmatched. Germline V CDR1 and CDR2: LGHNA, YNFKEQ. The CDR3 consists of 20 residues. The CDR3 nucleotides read TGTGCCAGCAGCCAAGATCTGAATCCGTGGACTAGCGGGAGCTCCTACGAGCAGTACTTC. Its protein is CASSQDLNPWTSGSSYEQYF.

DNA for the CDR3: TGTGCCAGCAGTCCTATCCTTAGCAATCAGCCCCAGCATTTT. Translation gives CASSPILSNQPQHF. The genes are TRBV28 and TRBJ1-5; D unresolved. Germline assignment: CDR1 MDHEN and CDR2 SYDVKM. V dropped 5 bases and J dropped 0 bases, with 8 bases sitting between them. The CDR3 length is 14 residues. The full variable domain, in which reference TRBV28 and TRBJ1-5 provide the parts outside the CDR3, is DVKVTQSSRYLVKRTGEKVFLECVQDMDHENMFWYRQDPGLGLRLIYFSYDVKMKEKGDIPEGYSVSREKKERFSLILESASTNQTSMYLCASSPILSNQPQHFGDGTRLSIL.

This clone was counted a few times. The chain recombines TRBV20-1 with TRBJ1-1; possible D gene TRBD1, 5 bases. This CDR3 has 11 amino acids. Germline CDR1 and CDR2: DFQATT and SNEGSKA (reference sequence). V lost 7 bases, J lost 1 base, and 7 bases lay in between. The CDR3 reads CSGQRNTEAFF. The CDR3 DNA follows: TGCAGTGGACAGAGGAACACTGAAGCTTTCTTT.

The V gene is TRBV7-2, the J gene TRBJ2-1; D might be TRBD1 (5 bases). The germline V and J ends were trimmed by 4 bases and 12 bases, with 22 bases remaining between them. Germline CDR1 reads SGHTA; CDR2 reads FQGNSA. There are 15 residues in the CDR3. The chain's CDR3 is CASSSGSGGALGQFF. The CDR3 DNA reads TGTGCCAGCAGCTCAGGGTCTGGCGGTGCATTGGGGCAGTTCTTC.

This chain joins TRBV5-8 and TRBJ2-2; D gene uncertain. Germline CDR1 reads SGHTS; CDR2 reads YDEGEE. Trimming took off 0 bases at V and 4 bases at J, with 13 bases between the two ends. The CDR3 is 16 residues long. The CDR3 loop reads CASSLVGGFSTGELFF. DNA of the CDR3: TGTGCCAGCAGCTTGGTTGGCGGATTCTCCACCGGGGAGCTGTTTTTT.

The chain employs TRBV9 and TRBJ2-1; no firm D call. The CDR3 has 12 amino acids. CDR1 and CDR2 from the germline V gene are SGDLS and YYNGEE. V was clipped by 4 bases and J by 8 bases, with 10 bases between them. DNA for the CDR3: TGTGCCAGCAGCCCGTCCCTTGATGAGCAGTTCTTC. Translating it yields CASSPSLDEQFF.

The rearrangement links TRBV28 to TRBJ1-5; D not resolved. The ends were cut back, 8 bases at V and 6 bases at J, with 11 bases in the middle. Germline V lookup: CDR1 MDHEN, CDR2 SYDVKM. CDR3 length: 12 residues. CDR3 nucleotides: TGTGCCAGCCTCGAGGCGGGTCAGCCCCAGCATTTT. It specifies CASLEAGQPQHF.

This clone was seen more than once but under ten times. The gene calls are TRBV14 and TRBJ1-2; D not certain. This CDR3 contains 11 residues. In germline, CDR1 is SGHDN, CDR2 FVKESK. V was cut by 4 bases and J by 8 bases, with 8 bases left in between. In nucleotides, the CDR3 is TGTGCCAGCAGCCCAGGTTTCGGCTACACCTTC. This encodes CASSPGFGYTF.

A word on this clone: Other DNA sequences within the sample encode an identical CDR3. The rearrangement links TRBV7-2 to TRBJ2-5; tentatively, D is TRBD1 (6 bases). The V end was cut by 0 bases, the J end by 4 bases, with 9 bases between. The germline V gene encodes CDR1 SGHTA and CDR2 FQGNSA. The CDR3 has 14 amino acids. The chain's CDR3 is CASSLAGAGETQYF. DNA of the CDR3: TGTGCCAGCAGCTTAGCGGGGGCGGGAGAGACCCAGTACTTC. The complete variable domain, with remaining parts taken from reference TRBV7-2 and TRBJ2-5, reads GAGVSQSPSNKVTEKGKDVELRCDPISGHTALYWYRQSLGQGLEFLIYFQGNSAPDKSGLPSDRFSAERTGGSVSTLTIQRTQQEDSAVYLCASSLAGAGETQYFGPGTRLLVL.